This entry features one T cell receptor beta chain sequence. The CDR3 length is 13 residues. In germline, CDR1 is SQVTM, CDR2 ANQGSEA. Trimming cost V 0 bases and J 10 bases, with 15 bases left between them. Data came from immunoSEQ multiplex PCR; TCRdb stores just in-frame clones and leaves some out. The sample records about 78,000 clones, under 90% being singletons. This entry comes from a study of OX40 agonist ivuxolimab in advanced cancers. The V and J genes are TRBV29-1 and TRBJ1-1; unclear D gene. This clonotype originated in an adult with an advanced solid tumor such as melanoma, head and neck, liver or kidney cancer. This specimen consisted of CD4+ or CD8+ T cells sorted from blood, obtained in a trial of the OX40 agonist ivuxolimab. CDR3 loop: CSVEDPFQLGAFF. The DNA for the CDR3 is TGCAGCGTTGAAGACCCCTTCCAACTCGGAGCTTTCTTT.